This T cell receptor (beta chain) originates from a study of T cells in Graves' hyperthyroidism and ophthalmopathy. The V gene lost 7 bases and the J gene lost 5 bases, with 14 bases spanning the gap. CDR1 and CDR2 (germline): DFQATT, SNEGSKA (reference sequence). The CDR3 spans 12 residues. Authors of the study amplified TCR beta CDR3 regions from RNA transcripts. The HTBI primer set drove a first-round RT-PCR of the TCR CDR3. TCRdb re-called the multiplex PCR reads through MiXCR, storing one row per CDR3 protein. The sample lists a few hundred thousand distinct CDR3 sequences; 15% to 19% were seen once. Patients showing uncontrolled infection, other autoimmune disease, pregnancy or lactation were ineligible.

The sequence came from a woman younger than 30 with Graves' hyperthyroidism. Sequencing was done on a sample of blood. The chain uses TRBV20-1 and TRBJ2-5; a possible D gene is TRBD2 (5 bases). CDR3 amino acids: CSGALRGETQYF. The DNA for the CDR3 is TGCAGTGGGGCCCTCCGCGGGGAGACCCAGTACTTC.